One and the same sample provided the 25 T cell receptor beta chains below, sequenced in a study of CD8 T cells in ankylosing spondylitis. Study-level results: Characteristic of ankylosing spondylitis blood, it appeared, was a TCR beta motif comprising roughly eight highly homologous variants.

TCRdb used MiXCR to reprocess the 5' RACE reads, holding one entry per CDR3 protein. The profile shows about 460,000 distinct CDR3 sequences, about 5% of them singletons. No cognate antigen is known for these TCRs. The specimen was blood, either unsorted or a sorted T cell fraction (not recorded which). The receptor source for this set is a male donor with ankylosing spondylitis.

A few counts support this clonotype. The rearrangement joins TRBV20-1 to TRBJ2-1, with D possibly being TRBD2 (6 bases). Germline values: CDR1 DFQATT, CDR2 SNEGSKA (reference sequence). There are 13 residues in the CDR3. Trimming left V 5 bases short and J 9 bases short, with 17 bases between. This CDR3 is CSALADYGGEQFF. The DNA for the CDR3 is TGCAGTGCTTTAGCGGATTATGGGGGTGAGCAGTTCTTC.

In this sample, this clonotype turned up many times. The chain carries TRBV18 and TRBJ1-4, with D unclear. Trimming pared 3 bases from V and 4 bases from J, leaving 12 bases between. This CDR3 is built from 15 residues. Germline V CDR1 and CDR2: KGHSH, LQKENI. As DNA, the CDR3 is TGTGCCAGCTCACCTCAGCCGGAGAATAATGAAAAACTGTTTTTT. It is translated as CASSPQPENNEKLFF.

In its sample, this clonotype was seen many times. The rearrangement joins TRBV4-2 to TRBJ2-1, with D possibly TRBD2 on 6 matching bases. Germline V gene data show CDR1 as LGHNA and CDR2 as YNFKEQ. The CDR3 runs to 16 residues. The V gene lost 4 bases and the J gene lost 7 bases, with 20 bases spanning the gap. The DNA for the CDR3 is TGTGCCAGCAGCCCATTTAGCGGAACGAACCCGAATGAGCAGTTCTTC. This gives the protein CASSPFSGTNPNEQFF.

V is TRBV20-1 and J is TRBJ2-7; 11 bases are shared with TRBD2. Germline V CDR1 and CDR2: DFQATT, SNEGSKA (reference sequence). V was clipped by 1 base and J by 2 bases; unmatched bases: 7. The length of the CDR3 is 16 residues. The CDR3 DNA reads as TGCAGTGCTAGAGTAACTAGCGGGAGTACGGCCTACGAGCAGTACTTC. Translated, it gives CSARVTSGSTAYEQYF.

This clonotype was observed at least ten times. The chain carries TRBV28 and TRBJ1-1, with no clear D. The CDR3 contains 13 residues. CDR1 is MDHEN and CDR2 is SYDVKM in the germline V gene. V lost 6 bases, J lost 1 base, and 9 bases lay in between. CDR3 sequence: CASRLFGNTEAFF. The CDR3, as DNA: TGTGCCAGCAGGCTATTTGGGAACACTGAAGCTTTCTTT.

This clonotype was seen ten or more times. The J gene is TRBJ2-3, the V gene TRBV27; D perhaps matches TRBD2 (6 bases). The CDR3 is made up of 15 amino acids. From germline, CDR1 is MNHEY and CDR2 SMNVEV (reference sequence). V was cut by 2 bases and J by 4 bases, with 13 bases left in between. For the CDR3, the DNA is TGTGCCAGCAGTTTAAGGGCGGGGCTGGCAGATACGCAGTATTTT. Its translation is CASSLRAGLADTQYF.

This clonotype appeared many times. The V and J genes are TRBV5-1 and TRBJ2-1; D call uncertain. The CDR3 sequence is 15 residues long. CDR1 SGHRS and CDR2 YFSETQ come from the germline V gene. The V end was cut by 4 bases, the J end by 1 base, with 12 bases between. For the CDR3, the DNA is TGCGCCAGCAGCCCGGACGGGCTATCCTACAATGAGCAGTTCTTC. This translates into CASSPDGLSYNEQFF.

This clonotype was counted ten times or more. The V gene is TRBV7-9, the J gene TRBJ1-1, with 9 bases matching TRBD1. The CDR3 extends over 17 amino acids. The germline V gene encodes CDR1 SEHNR and CDR2 FQNEAQ (reference sequence). V was clipped by 5 bases and J by 4 bases; unmatched bases: 14. The CDR3 here is CASSPTGGETEATEAFF. The CDR3 DNA is TGTGCCAGCAGCCCTACAGGGGGCGAGACAGAGGCCACTGAAGCTTTCTTT. Based on the CDR3 plus reference TRBV7-9 and TRBJ1-1, the full variable domain is DTGVSQNPRHKITKRGQNVTFRCDPISEHNRLYWYRQTLGQGPEFLTYFQNEAQLEKSRLLSDRFSAERPKGSFSTLEIQRTEQGDSAMYLCASSPTGGETEATEAFFGQGTRLTVV.

This clonotype was detected many times. The J gene is TRBJ2-5, the V gene TRBV29-1; D not certain. This CDR3 is 14 amino acids long. CDR1 is SQVTM and CDR2 is ANQGSEA in the germline V gene. V gave up 3 bases and J gave up 5 bases, with 16 bases separating them. The CDR3 sequence is CSVEVGTNGETQYF. The CDR3 region has the DNA TGCAGCGTTGAGGTCGGCACCAACGGGGAGACCCAGTACTTC.

This chain uses TRBV4-1 with TRBJ2-3; TRBD1 might be the D (5 bases). From germline, CDR1 is MGHRA and CDR2 YSYEKL. V was pared by 3 bases and J by 9 bases, with 19 bases between. The CDR3 contains 15 residues. The CDR3 protein is CASSQPGKISGTQYF. The CDR3 DNA reads as TGCGCCAGCAGCCAGCCAGGGAAGATCTCAGGGACGCAGTATTTT.

This clonotype was observed many times. The chain has TRBV20-1 and TRBJ2-1; the D is unclear. The V gene's germline CDR1 is DFQATT and CDR2 SNEGSKA (reference sequence). Trimming removed 7 bases at V and 8 bases at J, with 12 bases between. The CDR3 contains 11 residues. CDR3 protein: CSVRGRDEQFF. The CDR3 nucleotides read TGCAGTGTCAGAGGTAGGGATGAGCAGTTCTTC.

This clonotype was observed many times. V is TRBV28 and J is TRBJ2-5; D remains ambiguous. The germline gives CDR1 MDHEN, CDR2 SYDVKM. CDR3 length: 11 residues. V gave up 6 bases and J gave up 2 bases, with 4 bases separating them. In DNA, the CDR3 is TGTGCCAGCAGGCGTCAAGAGACCCAGTACTTC. Translation gives CASRRQETQYF.

This clonotype has more than one count but fewer than ten. As DNA, the CDR3 is TGCAGTGCTGAGGGGGGTAACTCCTACAATGAGCAGTTCTTC. It is translated as CSAEGGNSYNEQFF. The chain recombines TRBV20-1 with TRBJ2-1, with D perhaps matching TRBD1 or TRBD2 (6 bases each). The V and J ends lost 5 bases and 0 bases respectively, with 11 bases between them. This CDR3 spans 14 amino acids. Germline CDR1 reads DFQATT; CDR2 reads SNEGSKA (reference sequence).

The rearrangement joins TRBV7-2 to TRBJ2-3; 7 nucleotides align to TRBD2. J was trimmed by 3 bases and V by 3 bases; bases with no gene match: 3. Per the germline V gene, CDR1 is SGHTA and CDR2 is FQGNSA. CDR3 length equals 14 residues. CDR3 nucleotide sequence: TGTGCCAGCAGCTTCACTAGCGTTACAGATACGCAGTATTTT. It encodes CASSFTSVTDTQYF.

Ten or more counts support this clonotype. V usage is TRBV7-2 and J usage is TRBJ1-1; maybe TRBD1 (5 bases). The CDR3 is made up of 13 amino acids. V gave up 5 bases and J gave up 8 bases, with 15 bases separating them. Germline V gene lookup returns CDR1 SGHTA and CDR2 FQGNSA. For the CDR3, the DNA is TGTGCCAGCAGCCTTAATCAGGGTTCAGAAGCTTTCTTT. Translation gives CASSLNQGSEAFF.

This clonotype has a count of ten or more. The chain is built from TRBV20-1 and TRBJ1-5; D gene uncertain. The ends were cut back, 3 bases at V and 5 bases at J, with 11 bases in the middle. Germline CDR1 is DFQATT and CDR2 is SNEGSKA (reference sequence). This CDR3 comprises 13 residues. DNA for the CDR3: TGCAGTGCTAGGGTCAGGTCGGATCAGCCCCAGCATTTT. Residues: CSARVRSDQPQHF.

This clonotype occurred many times. The V and J genes are TRBV5-1 and TRBJ2-3, with D perhaps TRBD1 (6 bases). The CDR3 runs to 14 residues. The germline CDR1 and CDR2 sequences are SGHRS and YFSETQ. Trimming took off 4 bases at V and 0 bases at J, with 9 bases between the two ends. CDR3 residues: CASSMTGSTDTQYF. CDR3 in DNA: TGCGCCAGCAGCATGACAGGAAGCACAGATACGCAGTATTTT. The variable domain in full, with the rest retrieved from reference TRBV5-1 and TRBJ2-3, is KAGVTQTPRYLIKTRGQQVTLSCSPISGHRSVSWYQQTPGQGLQFLFEYFSETQRNKGNFPGRFSGRQFSNSRSEMNVSTLELGDSALYLCASSMTGSTDTQYFGPGTRLTVL.

This clonotype was counted at least ten times. Here the CDR3 DNA reads TGCGCCAGCAGCCAAGTATTCGGGACAGCAAACACTGAAGCTTTCTTT. Translating gives CASSQVFGTANTEAFF. This chain uses TRBV4-1 with TRBJ1-1; TRBD1 agrees at 7 bases. The CDR3 is 16 amino acids. The germline V gene encodes CDR1 MGHRA and CDR2 YSYEKL. J gave up 2 bases and V 1 base, and 7 bases lay outside the gene matches.

There are a few counts of this clonotype. Just one base apart from a much larger clone, this may be a read error. This rearrangement joins TRBV9 to TRBJ2-7; D not resolved. CDR1 SGDLS and CDR2 YYNGEE come from the germline V gene. V lost 0 bases and J lost 0, with 4 bases in between. The CDR3 spans 13 residues. The CDR3 protein is CASSVAPSYEQYF. DNA for the CDR3: TGTGCCAGCAGCGTAGCCCCCTCCTACGAGCAGTACTTC.

This clonotype was observed at least ten times. This chain joins TRBV7-9 and TRBJ2-5; no reliable D call. The germline CDR1 and CDR2 sequences are SEHNR and FQNEAQ (reference sequence). CDR3 length: 11 residues. Trimming took off 5 bases at V and 5 bases at J, with 6 bases between the two ends. The chain's CDR3 is CASSPLETQYF. CDR3 DNA: TGTGCCAGCAGCCCTCTGGAGACCCAGTACTTC.

This clonotype has ten or more counts. The CDR3 DNA is TGTGCCAGCAGTTGGGACAGAGGCAATCAGCCCCAGCATTTT. Translated: CASSWDRGNQPQHF. This rearrangement joins TRBV12-3 or TRBV12-4 to TRBJ1-5; TRBD1 agrees at 7 bases. V was pared by 4 bases and J by 2 bases, with 2 bases of the junction left unmatched. CDR3 length: 14 amino acids.

This clonotype has just a few counts. This chain links TRBV20-1 with TRBJ2-7, with D perhaps being TRBD1 or TRBD2 (5 bases each). The CDR3 runs 14 residues. The V gene lost 4 bases and the J gene lost 1 base, with 14 bases spanning the gap. Per the germline V gene, CDR1 is DFQATT and CDR2 is SNEGSKA (reference sequence). In nucleotides, the CDR3 is TGCAGTGCTAAAGAGGGGCAATATTCCTACGAGCAGTACTTC. Amino acid sequence: CSAKEGQYSYEQYF.

This clonotype came up a few times. This chain connects TRBV7-9 to TRBJ2-5; D may correspond to TRBD1 or TRBD2 (6 bases each). The V end was cut by 4 bases, the J end by 5 bases, with 14 bases between. CDR3 size: 14 residues. Per germline, CDR1 SEHNR and CDR2 FQNEAQ (reference sequence). CDR3 loop: CASSSTRGVETQYF. The CDR3, as DNA: TGTGCCAGCAGCTCGACGAGGGGGGTCGAGACCCAGTACTTC.

This clonotype was observed at least ten times. V gene TRBV20-1 combines with J gene TRBJ1-1; D is uncertain. The CDR3 spans 12 residues. Germline V gene lookup returns CDR1 DFQATT and CDR2 SNEGSKA (reference sequence). The CDR3 loop is CGRGGLNTEAFF. DNA of the CDR3: TGCGGCCGGGGAGGATTGAACACTGAAGCTTTCTTT.

This clonotype occurred many times. V and J are TRBV12-3 or TRBV12-4 and TRBJ2-5; D is possibly TRBD1 (5 bases). This CDR3 is 16 amino acids long. V was trimmed by 7 bases and J by 2 bases, leaving 20 bases between them. CDR3 sequence reads: CASTALGRTGQETQYF. DNA of the CDR3: TGTGCCAGCACCGCCTTGGGGCGGACCGGACAAGAGACCCAGTACTTC.